This passage covers 24 T cell receptor beta chains from one sample sequenced in a study of beta chain features in type 1 diabetes. General study findings and limits: Shorter TCRB CDR3s, moderately but significantly so, marked every one of the four CD4+ subsets in Type 1 diabetes patients.

Their cognate antigens are unknown. Isolated RNA was reverse transcribed in full, so expressed TCRB transcripts were sequenced. Data came from immunoSEQ multiplex PCR; TCRdb stores just in-frame clones and leaves some out. The table has about 370,000 clones, about 10% seen once. Sequenced sample: central memory CD4+ T cells from blood. The origin of the receptors is a man younger than 45 with type 1 diabetes.

This clone has a handful of counts. This chain connects TRBV19 to TRBJ1-5, with unresolved D. The germline gives CDR1 LNHDA, CDR2 SQIVND (reference sequence). This CDR3 comprises 16 residues. V was cut by 4 bases and J by 3 bases, with 16 bases left in between. The CDR3 coding sequence is TGTGCCAGTAGTAGAGGCGGCCCGCCGGACAATCAGCCCCAGCATTTT. Protein: CASSRGGPPDNQPQHF. The whole variable domain, filled in from reference TRBV19 and TRBJ1-5, reads DGGITQSPKYLFRKEGQNVTLSCEQNLNHDAMYWYRQDPGQGLRLIYYSQIVNDFQKGDIAEGYSVSREKKESFPLTVTSAQKNPTAFYLCASSRGGPPDNQPQHFGDGTRLSIL.

This clone was seen a few times. This chain uses TRBV19 with TRBJ2-5, with 8 bases identical to TRBD1. This CDR3 is built from 16 residues. Germline V gene lookup returns CDR1 LNHDA and CDR2 SQIVND (reference sequence). V was pared by 5 bases and J by 1 base, with 9 bases of the junction left unmatched. The CDR3 spells CASSSGTDRGQETQYF. In nucleotides, the CDR3 is TGTGCCAGTAGTTCAGGAACCGACAGGGGCCAAGAGACCCAGTACTTC.

V usage is TRBV5-6 and J usage is TRBJ1-2; no clear D gene. CDR1 is SGHDT, CDR2 YYEEEE, per germline. V was clipped by 7 bases and J by 8 bases, with 12 bases between them. The CDR3 runs 11 residues. As DNA, the CDR3 is TGTGCCAGCGGCGAGGGCGCAGGCTACACCTTC. It codes for CASGEGAGYTF.

The gene calls are TRBV28 and TRBJ2-2, with D possibly matching TRBD1 (6 bases). V was pared by 6 bases and J by 0 bases, with 11 bases between. Germline CDR1 is MDHEN and CDR2 is SYDVKM. The CDR3 loop spans 15 amino acids. CDR3 loop: CASSPGAANTGELFF. The CDR3 nucleotides read TGTGCCAGCAGCCCAGGGGCAGCGAACACCGGGGAGCTGTTTTTT.

This rearrangement joins TRBV2 to TRBJ2-7; D unclear. Trimming stripped 1 base from V and 4 bases from J, with 5 bases between. The germline V gene has CDR1 SNHLY and CDR2 FYNNEI. The CDR3 has 12 residues. The CDR3 DNA is TGTGCCAGCAGTGAAGACGTGTACGAGCAGTACTTC. Amino acid sequence: CASSEDVYEQYF.

V gene TRBV25-1 combines with J gene TRBJ2-7; D unresolved. Germline values: CDR1 MGHDK, CDR2 SYGVNS. The CDR3 extends over 11 amino acids. V lost 3 bases and J 4 bases, leaving 4 bases between the germline ends. The CDR3 is CASSDSYEQYF. The CDR3 coding sequence is TGTGCCAGCAGTGACAGTTACGAGCAGTACTTC.

This chain joins TRBV5-8 and TRBJ2-3; 8 bases map to TRBD2. After removal of 4 bases from V and 0 bases from J, the junction contained 13 bases not matched to a gene. This CDR3 is 18 amino acids long. Germline values: CDR1 SGHTS, CDR2 YDEGEE. The CDR3, as DNA: TGTGCCAGCAGCCAAAAGAGCGGGAGTGGTAGTAGCACAGATACGCAGTATTTT. Translation: CASSQKSGSGSSTDTQYF.

The V gene is TRBV7-9, the J gene TRBJ2-2; D unresolved. This CDR3 has 16 amino acids. The V and J ends lost 1 base and 9 bases respectively, with 18 bases between them. Germline V lookup: CDR1 SEHNR, CDR2 FQNEAQ (reference sequence). The CDR3 nucleotides read TGTGCCAGCAGCTTAGTCAATCTGGGCCCCGACCGGGAGCTGTTTTTT. This sequence encodes CASSLVNLGPDRELFF.

This clone was counted at least ten times. The chain joins TRBV10-3 to TRBJ1-5; D may be TRBD1 (5 bases). Trimming took 6 bases from V and 1 from J, leaving 7 bases between them. The CDR3 totals 13 residues. The germline gives CDR1 ENHRY, CDR2 SYGVKD. CDR3 nucleotides: TGTGCCATCAGCGGGGGGAGCAATCAGCCCCAGCATTTT. It is translated as CAISGGSNQPQHF.

V is TRBV28 and J is TRBJ1-3; weak D call: TRBD1 (5 bases). Between the trimmed V and J ends, which lost 10 bases and 1 base, there was a span of 20 bases. Germline V lookup: CDR1 MDHEN, CDR2 SYDVKM. This CDR3 region has 16 residues. CDR3 in DNA: TGTGCCACCAGCGGCCCAGGGTCAAATTCTGGAAACACCATATATTTT. Amino acid sequence: CATSGPGSNSGNTIYF.

The CDR3 DNA reads as TGTGCCAGCAGCTTAACGGGAATCGGAGCTGGAAACACCATATATTTT. Amino acid sequence: CASSLTGIGAGNTIYF. The chain carries TRBV7-2 and TRBJ1-3; D call uncertain. There are 16 residues in the CDR3. The V end lost 2 bases, the J end lost 2 bases, and 13 bases lay between the germline ends. Germline values: CDR1 SGHTA, CDR2 FQGNSA.

This clone was seen only a few times. The CDR3 reads CASSRPGYNEQFF. CDR3 DNA: TGCGCCAGCAGCCGACCGGGCTACAATGAGCAGTTCTTC. This chain links TRBV5-1 with TRBJ2-1; no firm D call. Germline lookup yields CDR1 SGHRS and CDR2 YFSETQ. The V end lost 4 bases, the J end lost 3 bases, and 8 bases lay between the germline ends. This CDR3 is built from 13 residues.

This clone was detected a few times. The chain links TRBV6-1 to TRBJ1-2; D unresolved. This CDR3 spans 12 amino acids. The V gene lost 5 bases and the J gene lost 1 base, with 5 bases spanning the gap. Germline V gives CDR1 MNHNS, CDR2 SASEGT. The CDR3 here is CASSPVNYGYTF. In DNA form, the CDR3 reads TGTGCCAGCAGTCCAGTTAACTATGGCTACACCTTC.

This clone was found a few times. The genes are TRBV28 and TRBJ1-2; weak D call: TRBD1 (5 bases). V lost 6 bases and J 6 bases, leaving 14 bases between the germline ends. The CDR3 spans 13 residues. From germline, CDR1 is MDHEN and CDR2 SYDVKM. The CDR3 sequence: CASRTWGTDGYTF. DNA of the CDR3: TGTGCCAGCAGGACGTGGGGCACGGATGGCTACACCTTC.

The chain combines TRBV5-1 with TRBJ1-5; D perhaps matches TRBD1 (5 bases). V was shortened by 0 bases and J by 2 bases, with 12 bases between the two germline ends. This CDR3 spans 16 amino acids. CDR1 and CDR2 from the germline V gene are SGHRS and YFSETQ. CDR3 bases: TGCGCCAGCAGCTTGGGGGACCAAATGGGCAATCAGCCCCAGCATTTT. This translates into CASSLGDQMGNQPQHF.

A few counts support this clone. J is TRBJ1-2 and V is TRBV4-1; 11 bases map to TRBD1. Germline CDR1 MGHRA, CDR2 YSYEKL. V lost 4 bases and J lost 3; bases outside the gene matches: 7. The CDR3 length is 16 residues. CDR3 sequence (DNA): TGCGCCAGCAGCCTTAGCCAGGGACAGGGGGACTATGGCTACACCTTC. Protein: CASSLSQGQGDYGYTF.

This chain connects TRBV28 to TRBJ2-7; D not resolved. Trimming left V 2 bases short and J 2 bases short, with 7 bases between. The CDR3 is 13 amino acids. Germline V lookup: CDR1 MDHEN, CDR2 SYDVKM. The CDR3 nucleotides read TGTGCCAGCAGTTTAGTGGGGACCTACGAGCAGTACTTC. Translated, it gives CASSLVGTYEQYF.

Only a few counts were recorded for this clone. The CDR3 region is CASSAQGADTEAFF. CDR3 coding DNA: TGTGCCAGCAGTGCACAGGGGGCCGACACTGAAGCTTTCTTT. The chain is built from TRBV2 and TRBJ1-1; 9 bases agree with TRBD1. Trimming took 4 bases from V and 3 from J; bases not matched to a gene: 3. From germline, CDR1 is SNHLY and CDR2 FYNNEI. The length of the CDR3 is 14 residues.

This clone came up a few times. The rearrangement links TRBV10-3 to TRBJ2-5; D is perhaps TRBD2 (5 bases). This CDR3 region has 15 residues. The germline V gene encodes CDR1 ENHRY and CDR2 SYGVKD. Trimming stripped 5 bases from V and 5 bases from J, with 18 bases between. For the CDR3, the DNA is TGTGCCATCAGTAAGGACTCTGGGGTTGTGGAGACCCAGTACTTC. Encoded protein: CAISKDSGVVETQYF.

The table lists this clone with many counts. This chain uses TRBV7-6 with TRBJ2-1; 9 positions match TRBD1. V gave up 5 bases and J gave up 8 bases; unmatched junction bases: 7. The V gene's germline CDR1 is SGHVS and CDR2 FNYEAQ. There are 14 residues in the CDR3. This CDR3 reads CASSDGTGRHEQFF. CDR3 bases: TGTGCCAGCAGCGACGGGACAGGGAGGCATGAGCAGTTCTTC.

This clone turned up a few times. The chain uses TRBV5-1 and TRBJ1-5; D is undetermined. CDR1 and CDR2 from the germline V gene are SGHRS and YFSETQ. The CDR3 has 13 amino acids. V was trimmed by 1 base and J by 5 bases, leaving 7 bases between them. CDR3 DNA sequence: TGCGCCAGCAGCTTGACAACGGATCAGCCCCAGCATTTT. Protein sequence: CASSLTTDQPQHF.

As for this clone: Germline is not matched at one junction end, which may reflect a read error. The rearrangement uses TRBV6-6 and TRBJ1-2; D is perhaps TRBD1 (6 bases). The CDR3 sequence is 13 residues long. Looked up from germline, CDR1 is MNHNY and CDR2 is SVGAGI (reference sequence). The CDR3 DNA sequence: TGTGCCATCAGTGAGCCCACAGGGAACGGCTACACCTTC. Its protein is CAISEPTGNGYTF.

The chain employs TRBV7-2 and TRBJ1-2, with 10 bases aligning to TRBD1. This CDR3 contains 13 residues. Trimming cost V 5 bases and J 6 bases; bases outside gene matches: 3. Germline V CDR1 and CDR2: SGHTA, FQGNSA. In DNA, the CDR3 is TGTGCCAGCAGCCCGACAGGGGGCAATGGCTACACCTTC. Its protein is CASSPTGGNGYTF.

The genes are TRBV18 and TRBJ2-7; TRBD1 matches 8 bases. The CDR3 covers 14 residues. Looked up from germline, CDR1 is KGHSH and CDR2 is LQKENI. J gave up 4 bases and V 3 bases, and 5 bases lay outside the gene matches. The CDR3 coding sequence is TGTGCCAGCTCACCTCGACAGGGGTCGTACGAGCAGTACTTC. It translates to CASSPRQGSYEQYF.